The clone carrying this T cell receptor (beta chain) has a count of ten or more. This CDR3 comprises 14 residues. V was shortened by 4 bases and J by 3 bases, with 12 bases between the two germline ends. Germline CDR1 is ENHRY and CDR2 is SYGVKD. Each CDR3 protein is one row after TCRdb ran MiXCR on the 5' RACE reads. The profile covers roughly 89,000 distinct CDR3 sequences, with 2.5% to 3% appearing a single time and 0.9% to 1.4% taken by the ten largest. This record comes from a study of neurological immune-mediated disorders. V is TRBV10-3 and J is TRBJ1-2; the D is unclear. The sequence came from a woman in her twenties or thirties with multiple sclerosis. Sample: PBMCs. The CDR3 spells CAISGYWNDYGYTF. CDR3 in DNA: TGTGCCATCAGTGGCTATTGGAACGACTATGGCTACACCTTC.